The 5 T cell receptor beta chains presented below share a single source sample, sequenced in a study of blood T cells in healthy people across ages. A J-beta primer mix and a sample-barcoded 5' primer were used in a second PCR of roughly 7 to 12 cycles. TCRdb re-derived calls from the 5' RACE reads in MiXCR, one entry per CDR3 protein. The sample lists about 1 million distinct CDR3 sequences; 40% to 45% were seen once. The sequencing sample was made of blood. The receptors shown here come from a woman aged 55-69 years in good health.

The V and J genes are TRBV7-6 and TRBJ2-5; D gene unclear. Deletions cut 5 bases from V and 11 bases from J, with 21 bases between. Per the germline V gene, CDR1 is SGHVS and CDR2 is FNYEAQ. The CDR3 spans 14 residues. The CDR3 sequence: CASSPVGSYNEQYF. The CDR3 DNA follows: TGTGCCAGCAGCCCGGTAGGCTCCTACAATGAGCAGTACTTC.

J is TRBJ1-2 and V is TRBV6-5, with D possibly being TRBD1 (5 bases). V was trimmed by 5 bases and J by 3 bases, leaving 13 bases between them. Germline V gene data show CDR1 as MNHEY and CDR2 as SVGAGI. The CDR3 length is 14 residues. The chain's CDR3 is CASSTTDRYYGYTF. As DNA, the CDR3 is TGTGCCAGCAGTACTACCGACAGATACTATGGCTACACCTTC.

This clonotype occurred many times. The rearrangement uses TRBV7-2 and TRBJ2-1; 12 positions agree with TRBD1. CDR1 is SGHTA, CDR2 FQGNSA, per germline. With V trimmed by 2 bases and J by 3 bases, 5 bases remained unmatched. This CDR3 has 17 amino acids. CDR3 nucleotides: TGTGCCAGCAGCTTATTAGGGACAGGGGGCTTCTACAATGAGCAGTTCTTC. Encoded protein: CASSLLGTGGFYNEQFF.

Many counts were recorded for this clonotype. The J gene is TRBJ2-1, the V gene TRBV25-1; either TRBD1 or TRBD2 may fit D (5 bases each). CDR1 and CDR2 from the germline V gene are MGHDK and SYGVNS. The CDR3 length is 12 residues. V lost 4 bases to trimming and J lost 15 bases, with 16 bases between them. The CDR3: CASSGDRGVLFF. The CDR3 nucleotides read TGTGCCAGCAGTGGCGACAGAGGGGTATTGTTCTTC.

The J gene is TRBJ1-2, the V gene TRBV15; D might be TRBD1 (6 bases). CDR3 size: 17 residues. Trimming removed 2 bases at V and 5 bases at J, with 21 bases between. Germline-derived CDR1 and CDR2 are LNHNV and YYDKDF (reference sequence). In nucleotides, the CDR3 is TGTGCCACCAGCAGAACCCGACAGGTGGTAGTAGGGTATGGCTACACCTTC. Translation: CATSRTRQVVVGYGYTF.